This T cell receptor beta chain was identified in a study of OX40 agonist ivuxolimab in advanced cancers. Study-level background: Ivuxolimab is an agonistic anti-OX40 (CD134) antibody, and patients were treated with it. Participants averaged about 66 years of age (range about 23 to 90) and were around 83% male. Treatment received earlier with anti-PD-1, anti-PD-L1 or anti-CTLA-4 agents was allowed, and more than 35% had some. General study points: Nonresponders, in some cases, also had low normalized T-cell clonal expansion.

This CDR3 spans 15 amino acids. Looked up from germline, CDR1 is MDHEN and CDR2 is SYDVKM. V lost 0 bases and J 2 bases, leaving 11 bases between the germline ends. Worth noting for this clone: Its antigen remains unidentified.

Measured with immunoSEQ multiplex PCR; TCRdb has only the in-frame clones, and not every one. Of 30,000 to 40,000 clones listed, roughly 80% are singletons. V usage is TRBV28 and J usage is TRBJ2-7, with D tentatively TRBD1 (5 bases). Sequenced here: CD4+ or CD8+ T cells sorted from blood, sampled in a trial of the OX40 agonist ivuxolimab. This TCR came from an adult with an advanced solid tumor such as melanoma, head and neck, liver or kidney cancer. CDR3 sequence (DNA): TGTGCCAGCAGTTTATGGGCAGGGAACACCTACGAGCAGTACTTC. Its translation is CASSLWAGNTYEQYF.